The present T cell receptor (beta chain) was sequenced within a study of siplizumab effects on memory and regulatory T cells. Findings of the study overall: Naive T cells apparently outstripped memory cells in diversity and seemed major alloresponse contributors.

V was clipped by 6 bases and J by 1 base, with 13 bases between them. The germline V gene has CDR1 MNHNS and CDR2 SASEGT. The CDR3 runs to 15 residues. The method was immunoSEQ multiplex PCR; TCRdb's version includes in-frame clones alone and lacks a portion of them. This table holds about 110,000 clones, around 92% found once. In regard to this clone: What it binds is unknown.

Sequencing was performed on Tregs sorted from blood. This TCR was recovered from a human donor in good health. The chain carries TRBV6-1 and TRBJ2-4; D possibly uses TRBD1 or TRBD2 (5 bases each). The CDR3 coding sequence is TGTGCCAGCAGCTGGACACCGGGGGCCAAAAACATTCAGTACTTC. It specifies CASSWTPGAKNIQYF.